A single sample is the source of the 28 T cell receptor beta chains below, sequenced in a study of blood T cell repertoires in COVID-19. The table came from immunoSEQ multiplex PCR; TCRdb's copy has only in-frame clones and leaves some out. The table lists a few hundred thousand clones, approximately 82% of them singletons. Sequencing used peripheral blood. The source is a man aged 30 to 39 who had recovered from COVID-19.

DNA of the CDR3: TGTGCCAGCAGTTCTTGGCCGTCATCCGGGACAGGGTATGGCTACACCTTC. Protein: CASSSWPSSGTGYGYTF. The chain is built from TRBV28 and TRBJ1-2, with 9 nucleotides matching TRBD1. With 4 bases clipped from V and 5 bases from J, the junction kept 14 bases outside the gene matches. The CDR3 has 17 residues. The V gene's germline CDR1 is MDHEN and CDR2 SYDVKM.

This rearrangement joins TRBV5-1 to TRBJ1-2, with 7 positions matching TRBD1. The CDR3 is 15 residues long. Germline V gene sequence: CDR1 SGHRS, CDR2 YFSETQ. Trimming removed 0 bases from V and 4 bases from J; junction bases left unmatched: 6. CDR3 DNA sequence: TGCGCCAGCAGCTTGGGTGGCAGGGGGGTCTATGGCTACACCTTC. This translates into CASSLGGRGVYGYTF.

This clone was counted once. The chain has TRBV19 and TRBJ1-6; D may be TRBD1 (5 bases). Deletions cut 4 bases from V and 8 bases from J, with 15 bases between. This CDR3 region has 15 residues. CDR1 is LNHDA, CDR2 SQIVND, per germline (reference sequence). This CDR3 is CASSTRTTPYSPLHF. The CDR3 DNA sequence: TGTGCCAGTAGTACACGGACAACACCCTATTCACCCCTCCACTTT.

The chain links TRBV2 to TRBJ2-7; tentative D call: TRBD1 (6 bases). Trimming cost V 5 bases and J 4 bases, with 12 bases left between them. The CDR3 length is 13 residues. Germline lookup yields CDR1 SNHLY and CDR2 FYNNEI. CDR3 in amino acids: CASSPGVSYEQYV. DNA for the CDR3: TGTGCCAGCAGTCCAGGGGTTTCGTACGAGCAGTACGTC.

To note about this clone: The junction departs from the called germline gene at one end, perhaps through a read error. The chain couples TRBV28 to TRBJ2-5; 7 bases are shared with TRBD1. Per the germline V gene, CDR1 is MDHEN and CDR2 is SYDVKM. CDR3 length: 13 amino acids. CDR3 residues: CAGRRQGQETQYF. CDR3 in DNA: TGTGCCGGCAGGAGACAGGGTCAAGAGACCCAGTACTTC. Based on the CDR3 plus reference TRBV28 and TRBJ2-5, the full variable domain is DVKVTQSSRYLVKRTGEKVFLECVQDMDHENMFWYRQDPGLGLRLIYFSYDVKMKEKGDIPEGYSVSREKKERFSLILESASTNQTSMYLCAGRRQGQETQYFGPGTRLLVL.

The chain is built from TRBV3-1 (or the pseudogene TRBV3-2) and TRBJ2-7; D is unclear. This CDR3 is built from 16 residues. Germline CDR1 reads LGHDT; CDR2 reads YNNKEL (reference sequence). The germline V and J ends were trimmed by 2 bases and 0 bases, with 14 bases remaining between them. CDR3 in amino acids: CASSQYGSFISYEQYV. CDR3 coding DNA: TGTGCCAGCAGCCAATACGGGTCCTTCATCTCCTACGAGCAGTACGTC.

V gene TRBV6-1 combines with J gene TRBJ1-1; D not resolved. V was shortened by 1 base and J by 6 bases, with 9 bases between the two germline ends. The germline V gene has CDR1 MNHNS and CDR2 SASEGT. The CDR3 covers 13 residues. The CDR3 loop reads CASSEGWRAEAFF. The CDR3 nucleotides are TGTGCCAGCAGTGAAGGGTGGAGGGCTGAAGCTTTCTTT.

The chain uses TRBV20-1 and TRBJ1-1; no clear D. V lost 8 bases to trimming and J lost 1 base, with 5 bases between them. The CDR3 contains 10 residues. The germline gives CDR1 DFQATT, CDR2 SNEGSKA (reference sequence). In DNA form, the CDR3 reads TGCAGTTCAGGGAACACTGAAGCTTTCTTT. It codes for CSSGNTEAFF.

This rearrangement joins TRBV5-1 to TRBJ2-3; 9 bases are a match to TRBD1. Germline CDR1 reads SGHRS; CDR2 reads YFSETQ. This CDR3 has 16 residues. V trimming: 2 bases; J trimming: 1 base; junction bases outside the gene matches: 5. CDR3 sequence (DNA): TGCGCCAGCAGCTTCGACAGGGGGGTAGGCACAGATACGCAGTATTTT. Translating it yields CASSFDRGVGTDTQYF.

This clone was seen just once. This chain joins TRBV5-1 and TRBJ1-1, with D tentatively TRBD1 (5 bases). V lost 6 bases, J lost 7 bases, and 16 bases lay in between. Germline V gene lookup returns CDR1 SGHRS and CDR2 YFSETQ. CDR3 length: 13 amino acids. The CDR3 DNA reads TGCGCCAGCAAGCCCTGGGCAGGGTTTGAAGCTTTCTTT. It is translated as CASKPWAGFEAFF.

The chain joins TRBV27 to TRBJ1-6; a weak D match, TRBD1 (5 bases). Per germline, CDR1 MNHEY and CDR2 SMNVEV (reference sequence). The V gene lost 5 bases and the J gene lost 9 bases, with 11 bases spanning the gap. The CDR3 spans 13 residues. CDR3 coding DNA: TGTGCCAGCAGTCCTTCGGGGGGTTCACCCCTCCACTTT. Amino acids: CASSPSGGSPLHF.

This clone has just one count. This chain links TRBV7-3 with TRBJ2-1; TRBD2 matches at 12 bases. V shed 5 bases, J shed 5 bases, and the junction held 10 bases outside the gene matches. The CDR3 runs to 17 residues. Germline lookup yields CDR1 SGHTA and CDR2 FQGTGA. CDR3 loop: CASSRAGGLAGNNEQFF. The DNA for the CDR3 is TGTGCCAGCAGCCGAGCCGGAGGACTAGCGGGGAACAATGAGCAGTTCTTC.

This rearrangement joins TRBV7-2 to TRBJ2-1; TRBD2 agrees at 10 bases. The CDR3 length is 18 residues. After removal of 5 bases from V and 7 bases from J, the junction contained 17 bases not matched to a gene. The germline gives CDR1 SGHTA, CDR2 FQGNSA. This CDR3 reads CASSNPAVAGGGGNEQFF. CDR3 DNA: TGTGCCAGCAGCAACCCGGCGGTAGCGGGGGGTGGGGGAAATGAGCAGTTCTTC.

The gene calls are TRBV9 and TRBJ1-1; TRBD1 agrees at 8 bases. Germline V gene sequence: CDR1 SGDLS, CDR2 YYNGEE. The CDR3 has 15 amino acids. With 3 bases clipped from V and 0 bases from J, the junction kept 4 bases outside the gene matches. As DNA, the CDR3 is TGTGCCAGCAGCGCTCAGGGGGCGGTGAACACTGAAGCTTTCTTT. This translates into CASSAQGAVNTEAFF.

The chain carries TRBV23-1 and TRBJ2-5; D gene unclear. TRBV23-1 is known as an ORF, though its function is uncertain. The CDR3 spans 15 residues. Trimming shortened V by 2 bases and J by 1 base, and 11 bases separated the two germline ends. CDR3 DNA: TGCGCCAGCAGTCAAGAGGAGTCGGGCCAAGAGACCCAGTACTTC. Protein product: CASSQEESGQETQYF.

The rearrangement uses TRBV4-1 and TRBJ2-3; D gene unclear. This CDR3 comprises 18 residues. Germline CDR1 reads MGHRA; CDR2 reads YSYEKL. Trimming shortened V by 3 bases and J by 0 bases, and 19 bases separated the two germline ends. CDR3 coding DNA: TGCGCCAGCAGCCAGACCCTCGGGTCTACGTTTAGCACAGATACGCAGTATTTT. Amino acids: CASSQTLGSTFSTDTQYF.

The V call is TRBV7-2, the J call TRBJ1-5; 10 positions match TRBD1. Germline lookup yields CDR1 SGHTA and CDR2 FQGNSA. Trimming at V came to 6 bases and at J to 7 bases, leaving 9 bases not matched to a gene. This CDR3 is built from 15 residues. The CDR3: CASSFQTGGWQPQHF. DNA of the CDR3: TGTGCCAGCAGTTTCCAGACAGGGGGCTGGCAGCCCCAGCATTTT.

This clone was seen more than once but under ten times. The chain joins TRBV7-3 to TRBJ1-6, with TRBD1 matching over 8 bases. V shed 5 bases, J shed 9 bases, and the junction held 3 bases outside the gene matches. Germline CDR1 is SGHTA and CDR2 is FQGTGA. CDR3 length equals 13 residues. The CDR3 sequence is CASSPDRGSPLHF. Here the CDR3 DNA reads TGTGCCAGCAGCCCCGACAGGGGTTCACCCCTCCACTTT.

The chain couples TRBV25-1 to TRBJ2-5; no definite D call. Trimming shortened V by 7 bases and J by 4 bases, and 7 bases separated the two germline ends. CDR1 is MGHDK, CDR2 SYGVNS, per germline. The CDR3 has 11 amino acids. The DNA of the CDR3 is TGTGCCAGCAAAGCCGTAGAGACCCAGTACTTC. Translation gives CASKAVETQYF.

The chain carries TRBV19 and TRBJ1-2; the D gene is possibly TRBD1 (5 bases). Trimming took off 4 bases at V and 2 bases at J, with 17 bases between the two ends. CDR3 length equals 16 residues. Germline CDR1 LNHDA, CDR2 SQIVND (reference sequence). The CDR3 DNA reads as TGTGCCAGTAGTAATACCGTCAGGGTCCCAAACTATGGCTACACCTTC. Translating gives CASSNTVRVPNYGYTF. The whole variable domain, remainder taken from reference TRBV19 and TRBJ1-2, is DGGITQSPKYLFRKEGQNVTLSCEQNLNHDAMYWYRQDPGQGLRLIYYSQIVNDFQKGDIAEGYSVSREKKESFPLTVTSAQKNPTAFYLCASSNTVRVPNYGYTFGSGTRLTVV.

The chain links TRBV10-3 to TRBJ2-2; 13 positions match TRBD2. J gave up 6 bases and V 6 bases, and 16 bases lay outside the gene matches. The CDR3 is 19 amino acids. Per germline, CDR1 ENHRY and CDR2 SYGVKD. CDR3 sequence reads: CAIRSTRTSGGLASGELFF. DNA of the CDR3: TGTGCCATCAGGTCCACCAGGACTAGCGGGGGATTGGCTTCCGGGGAGCTGTTTTTT.

This rearrangement joins TRBV7-3 to TRBJ1-1, with D unresolved. The CDR3 runs to 13 residues. Germline values: CDR1 SGHTA, CDR2 FQGTGA. V was shortened by 4 bases and J by 7 bases, with 13 bases between the two germline ends. CDR3 protein: CASSSSGGREAFF. The CDR3 DNA reads as TGTGCCAGCAGCTCCTCGGGAGGCCGTGAAGCTTTCTTT.

V usage is TRBV10-3 and J usage is TRBJ1-1; D is possibly TRBD1 (5 bases). Trimming removed 6 bases from V and 3 bases from J, with 11 bases in between. The germline CDR1 and CDR2 sequences are ENHRY and SYGVKD. There are 13 residues in the CDR3. The CDR3: CAIRPQQDTEAFF. CDR3 DNA sequence: TGTGCCATCAGGCCTCAACAGGACACTGAAGCTTTCTTT.

The chain links TRBV6-5 to TRBJ2-7; TRBD1 matches at 10 bases. The J segment lost 2 bases and the V segment lost 8 bases, leaving 3 bases of the junction unmatched. CDR1 MNHEY and CDR2 SVGAGI come from the germline V gene. The CDR3 has 13 residues. The CDR3 sequence is CASQGQGTYEQYV. The CDR3 coding sequence is TGTGCCAGCCAGGGACAGGGGACCTACGAGCAGTACGTC.

The chain couples TRBV18 to TRBJ2-3; 8 bases align to TRBD2. V was clipped by 0 bases and J by 0 bases; unmatched bases: 5. CDR1 KGHSH and CDR2 LQKENI come from the germline V gene. The CDR3 is 17 residues long. CDR3 in DNA: TGTGCCAGCTCACCACCCGGCGGGGGGCCTAGCACAGATACGCAGTATTTT. This gives the protein CASSPPGGGPSTDTQYF.

V usage is TRBV13 and J usage is TRBJ2-3, with D possibly TRBD1 on 6 matching bases. V gave up 2 bases and J gave up 0 bases, with 6 bases separating them. The germline gives CDR1 PRHDT, CDR2 FYEKMQ (reference sequence). The CDR3 is 14 residues long. CDR3 coding DNA: TGTGCCAGCAGCTTAACAGGGAGCACAGATACGCAGTATTTT. Amino acid sequence: CASSLTGSTDTQYF.

The sample holds a few counts of this clone. V and J are TRBV6-4 and TRBJ1-6; D is uncertain. Per the germline V gene, CDR1 is MRHNA and CDR2 is SNTAGT. The CDR3 loop spans 13 amino acids. Between the trimmed V and J ends, which lost 4 bases and 9 bases, there was a span of 10 bases. CDR3 DNA: TGTGCCAGCAGTGTAGAAACCGCTTCACCCCTCCACTTT. Protein: CASSVETASPLHF.

The chain has TRBV2 and TRBJ2-1, with 11 bases lining up with TRBD2. CDR3 length equals 18 residues. The germline gives CDR1 SNHLY, CDR2 FYNNEI. The junction had 13 bases not matched to a gene; V was cut back by 7 bases and J by 2 bases. CDR3 sequence: CASTRGSGGVGTYNEQFF. The CDR3, as DNA: TGTGCCAGCACGAGGGGTAGCGGGGGGGTCGGAACCTACAATGAGCAGTTCTTC.